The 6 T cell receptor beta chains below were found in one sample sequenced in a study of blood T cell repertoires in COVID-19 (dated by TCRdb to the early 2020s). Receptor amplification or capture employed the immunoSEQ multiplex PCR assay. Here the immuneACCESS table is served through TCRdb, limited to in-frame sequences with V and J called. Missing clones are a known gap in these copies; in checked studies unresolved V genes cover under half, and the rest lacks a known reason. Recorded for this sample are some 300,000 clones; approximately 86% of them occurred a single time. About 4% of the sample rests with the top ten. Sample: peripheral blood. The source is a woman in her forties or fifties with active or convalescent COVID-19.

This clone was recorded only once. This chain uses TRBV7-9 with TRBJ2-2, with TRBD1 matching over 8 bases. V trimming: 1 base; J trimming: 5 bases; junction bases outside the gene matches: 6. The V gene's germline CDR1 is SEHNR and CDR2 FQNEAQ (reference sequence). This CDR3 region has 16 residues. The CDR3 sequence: CASSLGGTGRTGELFF. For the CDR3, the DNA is TGTGCCAGCAGCTTAGGGGGGACAGGTCGTACCGGGGAGCTGTTTTTT.

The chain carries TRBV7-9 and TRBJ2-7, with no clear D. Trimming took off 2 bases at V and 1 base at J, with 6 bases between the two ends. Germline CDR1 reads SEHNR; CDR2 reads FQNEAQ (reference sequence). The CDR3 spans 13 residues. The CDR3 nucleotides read TGTGCCAGCAGCTTATTTCAGTCCTACGAGCAGTACTTC. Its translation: CASSLFQSYEQYF.

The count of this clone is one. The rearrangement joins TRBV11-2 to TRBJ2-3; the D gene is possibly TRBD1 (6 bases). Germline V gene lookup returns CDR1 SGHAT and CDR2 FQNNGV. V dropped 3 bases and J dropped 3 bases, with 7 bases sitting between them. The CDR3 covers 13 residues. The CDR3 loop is CASSLQGTDTQYF. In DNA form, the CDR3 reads TGTGCCAGCAGCTTGCAGGGGACAGATACGCAGTATTTT.

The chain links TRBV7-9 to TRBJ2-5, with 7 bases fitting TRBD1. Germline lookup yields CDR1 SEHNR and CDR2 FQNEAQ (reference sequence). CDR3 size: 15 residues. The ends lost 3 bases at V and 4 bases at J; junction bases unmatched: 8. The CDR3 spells CASSFWRGGTETQYF. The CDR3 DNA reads TGTGCCAGCAGCTTCTGGAGAGGGGGCACAGAGACCCAGTACTTC.

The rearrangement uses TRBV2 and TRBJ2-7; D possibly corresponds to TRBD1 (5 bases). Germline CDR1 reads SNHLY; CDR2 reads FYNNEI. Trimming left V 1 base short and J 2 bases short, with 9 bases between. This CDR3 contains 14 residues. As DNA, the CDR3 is TGTGCCAGCAGTGAAGGTTCAGGGCCCTACGAGCAGTACTTC. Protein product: CASSEGSGPYEQYF.

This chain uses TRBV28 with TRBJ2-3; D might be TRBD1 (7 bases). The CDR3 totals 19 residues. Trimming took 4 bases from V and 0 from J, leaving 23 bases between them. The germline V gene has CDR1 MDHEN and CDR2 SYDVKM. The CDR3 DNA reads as TGTGCCAGCAGTTCCTATGGGGGGACAGCCCAAACTAGCACAGATACGCAGTATTTT. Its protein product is CASSSYGGTAQTSTDTQYF.